What follows are 2 T cell receptor beta chains derived from one specimen sequenced in a study of human T cells and chemical hapten exposure. TCRdb called the RACE reads again in MiXCR, with one record for every CDR3 protein. The sample contains around 380,000 distinct CDR3 sequences, 4% to 5.5% of which appear only once. Time point denoted: patch test 1, 2 weeks after DPC sensitization. Treatment given: therapeutic diphenylcyclopropenone sensitization with weekly scalp DPC. Here the sequenced sample was whole blood, taken in connection with sensitization to the hapten diphenylcyclopropenone (DPC). All receptors come from a woman aged 45-60 years with alopecia areata. Some clones in this sample may be carry-over from other donors' samples.

V gene TRBV15 combines with J gene TRBJ2-4, with TRBD1 matching 8 bases. V shed 0 bases and J 13 bases; nucleotides not matched to a gene: 11. The germline V gene has CDR1 LNHNV and CDR2 YYDKDF (reference sequence). The CDR3 is 15 amino acids. The CDR3: CATSRDEYARGLQYF. CDR3 nucleotides: TGTGCCACCAGCAGAGATGAGTACGCCAGGGGGCTACAGTACTTC.

This clonotype was found a few times. J is TRBJ1-5 and V is TRBV7-9; D unclear. The V gene lost 5 bases and the J gene lost 4 bases, with 6 bases spanning the gap. Germline loops: CDR1 SEHNR, CDR2 FQNEAQ (reference sequence). CDR3 length equals 12 residues. The CDR3 DNA is TGTGCCAGCAGCATACAGAATCAGCCCCAGCATTTT. Its translation: CASSIQNQPQHF.